This T cell receptor (beta chain) was captured by sequencing in a study of T cell clonotyping in hematopoietic cell transplantation. Study-level points and caveats: CD4 and CD8 repertoire contributions could not be separated without sorting.

This sample's time point: recipient sample about 28 days before transplant, after cytoreduction. Here immunoSEQ multiplex PCR was the method, and the copy in TCRdb shows in-frame clones only, minus some. This sample carries 45,000 or so clones, approximately 78% of them seen once, and the ten largest clones take roughly 4.8%. In this sample, this clone turned up once. Antigen specificity is unknown. The CDR3 covers 13 residues. V shed 4 bases and J 6 bases; nucleotides not matched to a gene: 6. Per the germline V gene, CDR1 is LNHDA and CDR2 is SQIVND (reference sequence). Here the sequenced sample was peripheral blood mononuclear cells, taken before stem cell transplant. The chain joins TRBV19 to TRBJ2-7; 7 bases match TRBD1. The TCR sequence derives from a man aged 60 to 75 with myelodysplastic syndrome. Some clones in this sample may be carry-over from other donors' samples. CDR3 nucleotides: TGTGCCAGTAGTAGCGACAGGGTGGGCGAGCAGTACTTC. It encodes CASSSDRVGEQYF.